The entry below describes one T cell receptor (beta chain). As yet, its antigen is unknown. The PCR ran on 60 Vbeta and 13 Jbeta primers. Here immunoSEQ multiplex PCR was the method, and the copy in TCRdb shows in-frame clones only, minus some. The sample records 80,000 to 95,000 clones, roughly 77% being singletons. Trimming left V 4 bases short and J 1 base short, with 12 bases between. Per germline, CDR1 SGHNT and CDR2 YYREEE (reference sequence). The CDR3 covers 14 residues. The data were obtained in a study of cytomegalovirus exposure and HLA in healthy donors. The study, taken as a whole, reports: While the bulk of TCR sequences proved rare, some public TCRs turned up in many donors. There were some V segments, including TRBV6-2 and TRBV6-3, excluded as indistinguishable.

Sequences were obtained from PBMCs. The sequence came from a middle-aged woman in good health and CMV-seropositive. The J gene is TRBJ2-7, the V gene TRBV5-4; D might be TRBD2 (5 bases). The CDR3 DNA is TGTGCCAGCAGCCTGACGAGGGAGTCCTACGAGCAGTACTTC. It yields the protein CASSLTRESYEQYF. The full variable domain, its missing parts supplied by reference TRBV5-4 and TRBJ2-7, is ETGVTQSPTHLIKTRGQQVTLRCSSQSGHNTVSWYQQALGQGPQFIFQYYREEENGRGNFPPRFSGLQFPNYSSELNVNALELDDSALYLCASSLTRESYEQYFGPGTRLTVT.